The following is a TCR beta chain sequence with its context. Its antigen is unidentified. Profiling relied on immunoSEQ multiplex PCR, and the TCRdb table lists in-frame clones only, not all of them. Here the sample spans 100,000 or so clones, 85% to 90% being singletons. This sample was taken from a study of cytomegalovirus exposure and HLA in healthy donors. Study-level findings and limits: According to a subsequent analysis, TCR clusters from the first cohort were inclined to appear together in the roughly 110 validation repertoires. It was confirmed in vitro that three of the CMV-associated chains were specific for CMV antigens.

Germline loops: CDR1 MNHEY, CDR2 SMNVEV (reference sequence). This CDR3 is built from 14 residues. V lost 10 bases and J lost 5; bases outside the gene matches: 13. The sequence derives from a woman younger than 35 in good health and CMV-seropositive. The specimen was PBMCs. This chain links TRBV27 with TRBJ2-7, with 8 nucleotides matching TRBD2. The CDR3 DNA reads TGTGCCACTAAGCGGGAGAGTAGTCTCGACGAGCAGTACTTC. Protein sequence: CATKRESSLDEQYF.